A selection of T cell receptor beta chains follows, all from one sample in a study of vaccination effects on CD4 cells after COVID-19. These TCRs are of unknown antigen specificity. Only in-frame clones appear in the TCRdb table, and some are missing; sequencing was by immunoSEQ multiplex PCR. Among tens of thousands of clones listed, 76% were seen once. This sample comprised CD4+ T cells from PBMCs cultured with HIV peptides, obtained before COVID-19 vaccination. The receptors stem from a human donor who had a prior SARS-CoV-2 infection. CDR3s include the opening cysteine and the closing phenylalanine or tryptophan. Fields, in order: V gene, clone size, D gene, J gene, CDR3 DNA, CDR3 protein. The D gene is left open where the match is weak. Size is omitted from some rows. Given values are once, few, many or a class for expanded clones.

V gene: TRBV18
clone size: .
D gene: TRBD1
J gene: TRBJ2-5
CDR3 DNA: TGTGCCAGCTCGCAAACAGGGGCTCAAGAGACCCAGTACTTC
CDR3 protein: CASSQTGAQETQYF

V gene: TRBV5-6
clone size: .
D gene: .
J gene: TRBJ1-3
CDR3 DNA: TGTGCCAGCAGCTTGGAGAGCAGGATTGGAAACACCATATATTTT
CDR3 protein: CASSLESRIGNTIYF

V gene: TRBV7-2
clone size: .
D gene: TRBD1
J gene: TRBJ1-3
CDR3 DNA: TGTGCCAGCAGCCATGACAGGGTCCTCAGCACCATATATTTT
CDR3 protein: CASSHDRVLSTIYF

V gene: TRBV7-2
clone size: .
D gene: .
J gene: TRBJ2-7
CDR3 DNA: TGTGCCAGCAGCCCCTCCTACGAGCAGTACTTC
CDR3 protein: CASSPSYEQYF

V gene: TRBV11-3
clone size: .
D gene: TRBD2
J gene: TRBJ2-1
CDR3 DNA: TGTGCCAGCAGCCCAGGACCCCTAGCGGGAGCGTTCTTC
CDR3 protein: CASSPGPLAGAFF

V gene: TRBV6-5
clone size: .
D gene: .
J gene: TRBJ1-3
CDR3 DNA: TGTGCCAGCAGGCCACTTTACTCTGGAAACACCATATATTTT
CDR3 protein: CASRPLYSGNTIYF

V gene: TRBV5-1
clone size: .
D gene: .
J gene: TRBJ2-7
CDR3 DNA: TGCGCCAGCAGCCCCGGCCGGGGTCCCCCCTACGAGCAGTACTTC
CDR3 protein: CASSPGRGPPYEQYF

V gene: TRBV5-1
clone size: .
D gene: TRBD2
J gene: TRBJ2-1
CDR3 DNA: TGCGCCAGTCGGACTAGCGGGGACATATACAATGAGCAGTTCTTC
CDR3 protein: CASRTSGDIYNEQFF

V gene: TRBV4-1
clone size: .
D gene: TRBD2
J gene: TRBJ2-7
CDR3 DNA: TGCGCCAGCAGCCATCCCGACCTAGCGGCTCGGGGGGGAGTCGAGCAGTACTTC
CDR3 protein: CASSHPDLAARGGVEQYF

V gene: TRBV6-6
clone size: .
D gene: TRBD2
J gene: TRBJ2-1
CDR3 DNA: TGTGCCAGCAGTTACGTGGTAGCGGGAGTCAATGAGCAGTTCTTC
CDR3 protein: CASSYVVAGVNEQFF

V gene: TRBV7-2
clone size: .
D gene: .
J gene: TRBJ1-1
CDR3 DNA: TGTGCCAGCAGCTGGGGAGTGCACACTGAAGCTTTCTTT
CDR3 protein: CASSWGVHTEAFF

V gene: TRBV27
clone size: .
D gene: .
J gene: TRBJ2-3
CDR3 DNA: TGTGCCAGCAGTTCCCAGGGGCTTCCAGATACGCAGTATTTT
CDR3 protein: CASSSQGLPDTQYF

V gene: TRBV5-1
clone size: .
D gene: .
J gene: TRBJ1-4
CDR3 DNA: TGCGCCAGCAGCCCCGGGAACACTAATGAAAAACTGTTTTTT
CDR3 protein: CASSPGNTNEKLFF

V gene: TRBV5-6
clone size: .
D gene: .
J gene: TRBJ1-2
CDR3 DNA: TGTGCCAGCAGCTTGGGAGTGTGGAGTGGCTACACCTTC
CDR3 protein: CASSLGVWSGYTF

V gene: TRBV11-3
clone size: .
D gene: TRBD1
J gene: TRBJ1-6
CDR3 DNA: TGTGCCAGCACCCACAGGGGTCGCTCCTATAATTCACCCCTCCACTTT
CDR3 protein: CASTHRGRSYNSPLHF

V gene: TRBV6-6
clone size: .
D gene: .
J gene: TRBJ2-7
CDR3 DNA: TGTGCCAGCAGTCGACAGTCTACCCGGAAGGAGCAGTACTTC
CDR3 protein: CASSRQSTRKEQYF

V gene: TRBV21-1
clone size: few
D gene: .
J gene: TRBJ2-1
CDR3 DNA: TGTGCCAGCAGCAAACCAGGGATCCTCAATGAGCAGTTCTTC
CDR3 protein: CASSKPGILNEQFF

V gene: TRBV10-3
clone size: .
D gene: .
J gene: TRBJ1-3
CDR3 DNA: TGTGCCATCGGGGAACAGACTGGAAACACCATATATTTT
CDR3 protein: CAIGEQTGNTIYF

V gene: TRBV11-2
clone size: few
D gene: .
J gene: TRBJ2-1
CDR3 DNA: TGTGCCAGCAGCTTTACCGGCGCCGAGGGTGAGCAGTTCTTC
CDR3 protein: CASSFTGAEGEQFF

V gene: TRBV5-1
clone size: .
D gene: .
J gene: TRBJ2-2
CDR3 DNA: TGCGCCAGCAAACGCCTAGCGACCTCGGATACCGGGGAGCTGTTTTTT
CDR3 protein: CASKRLATSDTGELFF

V gene: TRBV5-4
clone size: once
D gene: .
J gene: TRBJ2-1
CDR3 DNA: TGTGCCAGCAGCCCGGAATTATACAATGAGCAGTTCTTC
CDR3 protein: CASSPELYNEQFF

V gene: TRBV12-3/TRBV12-4
clone size: .
D gene: .
J gene: TRBJ1-5
CDR3 DNA: TGTGCCAGCAGTTTGAACAGTTATCAGCCCCAGCATTTT
CDR3 protein: CASSLNSYQPQHF

V gene: TRBV18
clone size: .
D gene: .
J gene: TRBJ2-3
CDR3 DNA: TGTGCCAGCTCACCCCCCGTGGGTCTCCCGACAGATACGCAGTATTTT
CDR3 protein: CASSPPVGLPTDTQYF

V gene: TRBV27
clone size: .
D gene: .
J gene: TRBJ1-1
CDR3 DNA: TGTGCCAGCAGGAAGACCAACACTGAAGCTTTCTTT
CDR3 protein: CASRKTNTEAFF